The 8 T cell receptor beta chains below all came from one sample that was sequenced in a study of graft-versus-host responses after intestinal transplantation. Measured with immunoSEQ multiplex PCR; TCRdb has only the in-frame clones, and not every one. The sample consists of around 130,000 clones, around nine tenths of them appearing once. For these receptors, no antigen is known. The specimen comprised unstimulated CD4+ T cells sorted from spleen or lymph node cells, sampled before intestinal transplant. The receptors originated from a human donor who received an intestinal transplant.

The rearrangement joins TRBV6-6 to TRBJ2-7, with 7 positions matching TRBD1. The CDR3 has 15 residues. CDR1 MNHNY and CDR2 SVGAGI come from the germline V gene (reference sequence). V shed 0 bases, J shed 1 base, and the junction held 3 bases outside the gene matches. For the CDR3, the DNA is TGTGCCAGCAGTTACTCAGGGGGCGAATCCTACGAGCAGTACTTC. Its translation: CASSYSGGESYEQYF.

The CDR3 DNA reads as TGTGCCAGCAGCCTACAGGGGTTCGCCGGGGAGCTGTTTTTT. This gives the protein CASSLQGFAGELFF. The J gene is TRBJ2-2, the V gene TRBV11-2; 7 nucleotides agree with TRBD1. With V trimmed by 5 bases and J by 6 bases, 6 bases remained unmatched. The CDR3 sequence is 14 residues long. CDR1 SGHAT and CDR2 FQNNGV come from the germline V gene.

This clone was seen just once. This rearrangement joins TRBV9 to TRBJ2-1; a weak D match, TRBD1 (5 bases). Per germline, CDR1 SGDLS and CDR2 YYNGEE. The V and J ends lost 3 bases and 9 bases respectively, with 16 bases between them. This CDR3 contains 14 residues. CDR3 nucleotides: TGTGCCAGCAGCGGGAGATTTCAGGGAAGTGAGCAGTTCTTC. Its translation: CASSGRFQGSEQFF.

The chain has TRBV18 and TRBJ1-3; D unclear. Germline lookup yields CDR1 KGHSH and CDR2 LQKENI. The CDR3 spans 12 residues. Trimming took 10 bases from V and 0 from J, leaving 7 bases between them. CDR3 in amino acids: CATPTSGNTIYF. The CDR3, as DNA: TGTGCCACACCAACCTCTGGAAACACCATATATTTT.

The chain combines TRBV27 with TRBJ1-1; unclear D gene. Germline CDR1 MNHEY, CDR2 SMNVEV (reference sequence). The V end was cut by 4 bases, the J end by 1 base, with 10 bases between. The CDR3 has 14 amino acids. CDR3 region: CASSWRLGNTEAFF. As DNA, the CDR3 is TGTGCCAGCAGTTGGCGGTTGGGGAACACTGAAGCTTTCTTT.

The chain is built from TRBV20-1 and TRBJ1-2; TRBD1 might be the D (5 bases). Per the germline V gene, CDR1 is DFQATT and CDR2 is SNEGSKA (reference sequence). The CDR3 consists of 11 residues. Deletions cut 8 bases from V and 6 bases from J, with 13 bases between. The CDR3 DNA follows: TGCAGTTCGGGACGAACGCATGGCTACACCTTC. This codes for CSSGRTHGYTF.

The genes are TRBV6-1 and TRBJ1-4; no clear D. Germline V lookup: CDR1 MNHNS, CDR2 SASEGT. V dropped 1 base and J dropped 6 bases, with 6 bases sitting between them. This CDR3 spans 13 amino acids. CDR3 sequence: CASSEGVYEKLFF. CDR3 coding DNA: TGTGCCAGCAGTGAAGGGGTTTATGAAAAACTGTTTTTT.

This clone was found once. V and J are TRBV7-6 and TRBJ1-1; D is undetermined. Trimming removed 1 base at V and 5 bases at J, with 14 bases between. The V gene's germline CDR1 is SGHVS and CDR2 FNYEAQ. The CDR3 sequence is 15 residues long. CDR3 sequence reads: CASSLDSGPGTEAFF. Here the CDR3 DNA reads TGTGCCAGCAGCTTAGATTCAGGTCCGGGGACTGAAGCTTTCTTT.